This TCR beta chain was identified in a study of OX40 agonist ivuxolimab in advanced cancers. The repertoire was sequenced with immunoSEQ multiplex PCR; TCRdb's copy has only in-frame clones and lacks some. The sample includes 70,000 to 95,000 clones, approximately 86% of them seen just once. This CDR3 spans 14 amino acids. CDR1 is SGHNT, CDR2 YYREEE, per germline (reference sequence). V lost 4 bases, J lost 5 bases, and 13 bases lay in between. This sequence originates from an adult with an advanced solid tumor such as melanoma, head and neck, liver or kidney cancer. The rearrangement uses TRBV5-4 and TRBJ2-1; a possible D gene is TRBD1 (5 bases). The sample here was CD4+ or CD8+ T cells sorted from blood, taken in a trial of the OX40 agonist ivuxolimab. For the CDR3, the DNA is TGTGCCAGCAGCCCCTATGGGGCGAACAATGAGCAGTTCTTC. Its protein product is CASSPYGANNEQFF.